The 3 T cell receptor beta chains below all came from one sample that was sequenced in a study of neurological immune-mediated disorders (dated by TCRdb to between 2018 and 2021). The library was produced with 5' RACE. Sequencer: Illumina HiSeq 2500. Through fastp at Q25 and MiXCR, TCRdb rebuilt clones from the public reads, retaining in-frame beta chains. Rows with a matching CDR3 protein are joined into one entry that keeps the most common DNA and genes. The sample profile shows some 49,000 distinct CDR3 sequences; approximately 11% of them were found once. The ten largest account for 1.6% of the sample. The time point label here, explained by the study, means: longitudinal time-point 1 (baseline). The sequenced sample was PBMCs. These receptors were obtained from a woman aged 40 to 55 in good health.

The sample holds many counts of this clonotype. This rearrangement joins TRBV3-1 to TRBJ2-1; D not resolved. The CDR3 extends over 13 amino acids. V gave up 0 bases and J gave up 7 bases, with 7 bases separating them. Per germline, CDR1 LGHDT and CDR2 YNNKEL (reference sequence). The CDR3 spells CASSQDRVNEQFF. Written as DNA, the CDR3 is TGTGCCAGCAGCCAAGATAGGGTTAATGAGCAGTTCTTC.

This clonotype was found many times. The rearrangement links TRBV6-5 to TRBJ1-1; tentative D call: TRBD1 (5 bases). Germline loops: CDR1 MNHEY, CDR2 SVGAGI. The CDR3 extends over 13 amino acids. Between the trimmed V and J ends, which lost 6 bases and 2 bases, there was a span of 10 bases. CDR3 in amino acids: CASSLRDNTEAFF. The CDR3 nucleotides read TGTGCCAGCAGCCTCCGGGACAACACTGAAGCTTTCTTT.

The rearrangement uses TRBV6-2 or TRBV6-3 and TRBJ1-2; no reliable D call. Germline V gene data show CDR1 as MNHEY and CDR2 as SVGEGT. Trimming cost V 6 bases and J 4 bases, with 15 bases left between them. The CDR3 spans 14 residues. This CDR3 is CASRPFQVIYGYTF. The DNA of the CDR3 is TGTGCCAGCAGACCCTTTCAGGTGATCTATGGCTACACCTTC.